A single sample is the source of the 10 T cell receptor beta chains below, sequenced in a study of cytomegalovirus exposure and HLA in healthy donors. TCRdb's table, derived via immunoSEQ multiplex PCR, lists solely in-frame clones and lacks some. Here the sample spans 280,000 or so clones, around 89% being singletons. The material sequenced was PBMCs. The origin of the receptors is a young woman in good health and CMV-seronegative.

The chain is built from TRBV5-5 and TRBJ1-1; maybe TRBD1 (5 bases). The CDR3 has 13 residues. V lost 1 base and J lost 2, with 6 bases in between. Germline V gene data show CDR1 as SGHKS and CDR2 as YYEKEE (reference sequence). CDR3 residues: CASSLWTNTEAFF. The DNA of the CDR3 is TGTGCCAGCAGCTTGTGGACAAACACTGAAGCTTTCTTT.

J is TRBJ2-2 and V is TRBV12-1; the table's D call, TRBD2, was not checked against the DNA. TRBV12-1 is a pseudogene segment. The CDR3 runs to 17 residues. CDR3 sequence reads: CASSLGLAGGKDGELFF. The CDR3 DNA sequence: TGTGCCAGCAGCTTGGGACTAGCGGGAGGTAAGGACGGGGAGCTGTTTTTT.

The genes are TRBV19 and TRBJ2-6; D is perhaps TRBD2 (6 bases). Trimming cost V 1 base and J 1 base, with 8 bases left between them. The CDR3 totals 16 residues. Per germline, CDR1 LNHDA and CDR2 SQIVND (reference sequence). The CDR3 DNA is TGTGCCAGTAGTATAGGTGCGGGATCTGGGGCCAACGTCCTGACTTTC. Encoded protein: CASSIGAGSGANVLTF. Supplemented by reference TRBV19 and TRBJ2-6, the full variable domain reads DGGITQSPKYLFRKEGQNVTLSCEQNLNHDAMYWYRQDPGQGLRLIYYSQIVNDFQKGDIAEGYSVSREKKESFPLTVTSAQKNPTAFYLCASSIGAGSGANVLTFGAGSRLTVL.

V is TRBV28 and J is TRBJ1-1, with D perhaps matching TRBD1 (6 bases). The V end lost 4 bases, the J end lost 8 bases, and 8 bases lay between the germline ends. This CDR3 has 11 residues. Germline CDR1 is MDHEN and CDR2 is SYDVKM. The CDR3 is CASSSQGEAFF. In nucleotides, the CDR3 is TGTGCCAGCAGTTCCCAGGGGGAAGCTTTCTTT.

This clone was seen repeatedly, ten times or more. DNA of the CDR3: TGTGCCAGCAGCCAAGGGTCGGGAGGGACTTCGAACACCGGGGAGCTGTTTTTT. It encodes CASSQGSGGTSNTGELFF. The V and J genes are TRBV4-2 and TRBJ2-2, with 8 bases identical to TRBD2. Per the germline V gene, CDR1 is LGHNA and CDR2 is YNFKEQ. The CDR3 has 18 amino acids. The trim removed 1 base at V and 0 bases at J, leaving 7 bases unmatched.

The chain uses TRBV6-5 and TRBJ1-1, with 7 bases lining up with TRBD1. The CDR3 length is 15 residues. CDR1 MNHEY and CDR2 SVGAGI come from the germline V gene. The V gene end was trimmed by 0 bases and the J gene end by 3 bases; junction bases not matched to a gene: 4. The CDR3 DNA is TGTGCCAGCAGTTACTCCACAGGGGTGCACACTGAAGCTTTCTTT. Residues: CASSYSTGVHTEAFF.

The CDR3 DNA sequence: TGTGCCAGCAGTTTAAGCGGGAGTTGGGCCAAAAACATTCAGTACTTC. Translating it yields CASSLSGSWAKNIQYF. The J gene is TRBJ2-4, the V gene TRBV27, with TRBD2 matching 8 bases. The CDR3 extends over 16 amino acids. The V and J ends lost 2 bases and 1 base, in that order; junction bases with no gene match: 4. Germline V gene sequence: CDR1 MNHEY, CDR2 SMNVEV (reference sequence).

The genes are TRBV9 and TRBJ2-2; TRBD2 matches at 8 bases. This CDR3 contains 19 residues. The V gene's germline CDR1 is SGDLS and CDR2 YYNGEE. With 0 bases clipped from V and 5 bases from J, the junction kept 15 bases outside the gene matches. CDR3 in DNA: TGTGCCAGCAGCGTAGGGATTGTAGCGGGATTTATAGGAACCGGGGAGCTGTTTTTT. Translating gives CASSVGIVAGFIGTGELFF.

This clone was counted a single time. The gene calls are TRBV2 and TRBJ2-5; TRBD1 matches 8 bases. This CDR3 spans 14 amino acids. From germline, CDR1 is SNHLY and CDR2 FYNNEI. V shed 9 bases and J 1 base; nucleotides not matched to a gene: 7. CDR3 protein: CARRTGFLQETQYF. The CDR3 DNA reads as TGTGCCAGAAGGACAGGGTTTCTCCAAGAGACCCAGTACTTC. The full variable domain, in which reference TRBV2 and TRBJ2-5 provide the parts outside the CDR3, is EPEVTQTPSHQVTQMGQEVILRCVPISNHLYFYWYRQILGQKVEFLVSFYNNEISEKSEIFDDQFSVERPDGSNFTLKIRSTKLEDSAMYFCARRTGFLQETQYFGPGTRLLVL.

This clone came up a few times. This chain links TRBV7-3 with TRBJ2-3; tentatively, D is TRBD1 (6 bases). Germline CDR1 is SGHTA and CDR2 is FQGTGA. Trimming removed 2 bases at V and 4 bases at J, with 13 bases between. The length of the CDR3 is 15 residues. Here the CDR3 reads CASSLGNNRADTQYF. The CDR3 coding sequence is TGTGCCAGCAGCTTAGGAAACAACAGGGCAGATACGCAGTATTTT.